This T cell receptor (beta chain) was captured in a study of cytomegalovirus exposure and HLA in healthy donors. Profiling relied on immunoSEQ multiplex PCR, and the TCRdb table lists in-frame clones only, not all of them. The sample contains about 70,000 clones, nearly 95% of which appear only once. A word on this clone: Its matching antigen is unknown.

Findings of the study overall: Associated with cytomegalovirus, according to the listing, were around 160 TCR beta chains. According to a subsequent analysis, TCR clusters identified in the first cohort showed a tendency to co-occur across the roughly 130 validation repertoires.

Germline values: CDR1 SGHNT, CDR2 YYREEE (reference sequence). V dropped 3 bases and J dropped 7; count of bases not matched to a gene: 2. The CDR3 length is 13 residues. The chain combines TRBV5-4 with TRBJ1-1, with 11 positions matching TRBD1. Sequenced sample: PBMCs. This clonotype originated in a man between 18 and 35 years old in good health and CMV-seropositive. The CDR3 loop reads CASSSGQGDEAFF. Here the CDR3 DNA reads TGTGCCAGCAGCTCGGGACAGGGGGATGAAGCTTTCTTT.